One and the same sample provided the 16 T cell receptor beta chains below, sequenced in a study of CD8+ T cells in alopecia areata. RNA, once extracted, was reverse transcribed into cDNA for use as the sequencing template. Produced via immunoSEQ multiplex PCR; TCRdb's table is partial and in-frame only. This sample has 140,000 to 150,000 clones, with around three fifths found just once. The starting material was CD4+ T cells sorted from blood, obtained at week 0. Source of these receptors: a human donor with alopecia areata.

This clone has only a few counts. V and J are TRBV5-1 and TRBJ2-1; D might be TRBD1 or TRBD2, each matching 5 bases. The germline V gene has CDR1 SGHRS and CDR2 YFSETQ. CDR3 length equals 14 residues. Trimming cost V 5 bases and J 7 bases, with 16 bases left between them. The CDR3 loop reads CASSGTGKENEQFF. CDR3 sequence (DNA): TGCGCCAGCAGTGGGACGGGCAAAGAGAATGAGCAGTTCTTC.

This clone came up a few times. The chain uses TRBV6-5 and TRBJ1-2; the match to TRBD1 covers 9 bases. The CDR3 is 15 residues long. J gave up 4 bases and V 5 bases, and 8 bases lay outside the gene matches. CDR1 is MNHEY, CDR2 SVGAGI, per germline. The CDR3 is CASSKKTGGSYGYTF. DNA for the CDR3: TGTGCCAGCAGTAAGAAGACAGGGGGAAGCTATGGCTACACCTTC.

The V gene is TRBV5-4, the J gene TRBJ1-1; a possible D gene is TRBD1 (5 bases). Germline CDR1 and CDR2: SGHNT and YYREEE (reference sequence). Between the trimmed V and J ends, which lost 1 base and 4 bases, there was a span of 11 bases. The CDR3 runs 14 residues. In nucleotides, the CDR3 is TGTGCCAGCAGCTTGAAGGGTAGGGGCACTGAAGCTTTCTTT. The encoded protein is CASSLKGRGTEAFF.

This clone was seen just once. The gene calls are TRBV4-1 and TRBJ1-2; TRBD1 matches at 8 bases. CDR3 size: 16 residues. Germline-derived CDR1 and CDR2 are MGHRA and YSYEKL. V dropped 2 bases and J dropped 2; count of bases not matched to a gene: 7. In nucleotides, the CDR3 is TGCGCCAGCAGCCAACCAGGACAGGGCGTGAACTATGGCTACACCTTC. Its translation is CASSQPGQGVNYGYTF.

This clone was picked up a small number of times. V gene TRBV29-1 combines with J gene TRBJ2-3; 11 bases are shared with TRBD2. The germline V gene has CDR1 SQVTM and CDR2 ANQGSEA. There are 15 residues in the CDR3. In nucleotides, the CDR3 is TGCAGTCCTAAAATAGCGGGGGGGCGATCAGATACGCAGTATTTT. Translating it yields CSPKIAGGRSDTQYF.

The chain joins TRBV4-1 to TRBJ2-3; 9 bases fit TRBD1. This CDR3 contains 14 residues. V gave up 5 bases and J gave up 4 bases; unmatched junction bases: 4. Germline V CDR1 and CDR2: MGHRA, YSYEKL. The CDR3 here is CASSTRTGADTQYF. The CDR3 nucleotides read TGCGCCAGCAGCACCCGGACAGGGGCAGATACGCAGTATTTT.

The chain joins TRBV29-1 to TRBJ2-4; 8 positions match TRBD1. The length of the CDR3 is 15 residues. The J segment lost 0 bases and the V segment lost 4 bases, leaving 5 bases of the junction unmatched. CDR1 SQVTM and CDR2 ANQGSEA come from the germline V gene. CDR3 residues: CSVGGQGLAKNIQYF. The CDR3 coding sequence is TGCAGCGTTGGAGGACAGGGACTAGCCAAAAACATTCAGTACTTC.

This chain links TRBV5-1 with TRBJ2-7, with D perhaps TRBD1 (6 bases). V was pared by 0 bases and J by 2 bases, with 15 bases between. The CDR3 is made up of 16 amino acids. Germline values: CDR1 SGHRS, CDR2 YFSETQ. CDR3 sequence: CASSLGIRGNPYEQYF. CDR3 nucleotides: TGCGCCAGCAGCTTGGGAATTAGGGGGAACCCCTACGAGCAGTACTTC.

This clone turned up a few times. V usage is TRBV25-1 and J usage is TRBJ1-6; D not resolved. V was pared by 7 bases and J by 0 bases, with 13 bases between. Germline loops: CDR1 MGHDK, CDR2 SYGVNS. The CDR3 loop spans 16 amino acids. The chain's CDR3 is CASIPRPSSYNSPLHF. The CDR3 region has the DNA TGTGCCAGCATCCCCAGGCCGAGCTCCTATAATTCACCCCTCCACTTT.

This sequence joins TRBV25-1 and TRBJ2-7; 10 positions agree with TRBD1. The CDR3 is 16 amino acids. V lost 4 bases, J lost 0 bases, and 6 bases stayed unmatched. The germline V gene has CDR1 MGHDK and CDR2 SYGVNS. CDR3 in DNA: TGTGCCAGCAGTGGCTCCGGGACAGGGGACTCCTACGAGCAGTACTTC. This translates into CASSGSGTGDSYEQYF.

Written as DNA, the CDR3 is TGTGCCAGCAGCTTCCTAGCGGGGTCTAGCACAGATACGCAGTATTTT. Translation gives CASSFLAGSSTDTQYF. The chain links TRBV7-2 to TRBJ2-3; TRBD2 matches at 9 bases. CDR1 is SGHTA, CDR2 FQGNSA, per germline. The CDR3 is 16 amino acids. V gave up 3 bases and J gave up 0 bases; unmatched junction bases: 4. Filled out from reference TRBV7-2 and TRBJ2-3, the complete variable domain reads GAGVSQSPSNKVTEKGKDVELRCDPISGHTALYWYRQSLGQGLEFLIYFQGNSAPDKSGLPSDRFSAERTGGSVSTLTIQRTQQEDSAVYLCASSFLAGSSTDTQYFGPGTRLTVL.

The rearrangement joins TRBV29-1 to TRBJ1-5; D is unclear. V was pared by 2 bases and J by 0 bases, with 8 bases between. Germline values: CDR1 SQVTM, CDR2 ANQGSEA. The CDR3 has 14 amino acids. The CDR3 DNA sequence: TGCAGCGTTGAAAACGGTGATAGCAATCAGCCCCAGCATTTT. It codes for CSVENGDSNQPQHF.

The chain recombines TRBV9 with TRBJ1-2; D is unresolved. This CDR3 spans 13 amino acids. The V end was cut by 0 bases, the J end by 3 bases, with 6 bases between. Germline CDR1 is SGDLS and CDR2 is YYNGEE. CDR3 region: CASSVAVDYGYTF. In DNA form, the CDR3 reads TGTGCCAGCAGCGTAGCTGTTGACTATGGCTACACCTTC.

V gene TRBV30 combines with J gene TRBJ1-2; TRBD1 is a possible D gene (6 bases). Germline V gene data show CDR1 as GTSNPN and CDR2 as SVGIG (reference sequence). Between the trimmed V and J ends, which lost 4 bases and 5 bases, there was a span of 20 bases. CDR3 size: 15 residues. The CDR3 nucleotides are TGTGCCTGGACCACTGGACAGCCCGGGGCTTATGGCTACACCTTC. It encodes CAWTTGQPGAYGYTF.

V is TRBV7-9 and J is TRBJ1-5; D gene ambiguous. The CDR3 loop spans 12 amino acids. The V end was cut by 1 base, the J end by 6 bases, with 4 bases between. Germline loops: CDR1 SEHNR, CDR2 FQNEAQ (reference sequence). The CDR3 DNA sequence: TGTGCCAGCAGCTTAGGCACTCAGCCCCAGCATTTT. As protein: CASSLGTQPQHF.

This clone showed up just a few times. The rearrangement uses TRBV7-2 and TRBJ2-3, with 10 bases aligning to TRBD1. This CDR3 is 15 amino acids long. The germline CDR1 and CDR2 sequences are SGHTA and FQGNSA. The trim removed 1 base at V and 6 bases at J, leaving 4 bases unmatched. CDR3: CASSLEGQGWDTQYF. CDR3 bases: TGTGCCAGCAGCTTAGAGGGACAGGGGTGGGATACGCAGTATTTT.